These T cell receptor beta chains were read from a single sample in a study of identifying expanded T cells in peripheral blood. Using immunoSEQ multiplex PCR, the repertoire was profiled, and TCRdb retains in-frame clones only, with some absent. The data hold more than 50,000 clones, with around four fifths observed a single time. Specimen: blood. These receptors came from a person aged 18 to 75 in good health. Each CDR3 is given with its conserved first and last residue. D genes are given only for firm matches. Expanded clones are given a class, and other clones once, few, many or no size at all.

d_call,v_call,j_call,clone_size,cdr3_nt,cdr3_aa
NA,TRBV20-1,TRBJ2-2,NA,TGCAGTGTCGCGCGGGCCGGGGAGCTGTTTTTT,CSVARAGELFF
NA,TRBV5-6,TRBJ2-3,NA,TGTGCCAGCAGCTTGTTTACAGATACGCAGTATTTT,CASSLFTDTQYF
NA,TRBV7-2,TRBJ2-5,NA,TGTGCCAGCAGCTTTCGAGGGGGGAGTGAGACCCAGTACTTC,CASSFRGGSETQYF
TRBD1,TRBV30,TRBJ2-1,NA,TGTGCCTGGGAGTTAAGGGGGCTAAGCAATGAGCAGTTCTTC,CAWELRGLSNEQFF
TRBD1,TRBV6-6,TRBJ1-3,few,TGTGCCAGCGGGACAGGGGGAACTGGAAACACCATATATTTT,CASGTGGTGNTIYF
TRBD2,TRBV19,TRBJ2-5,NA,TGTGCCAGTAGTATTAGCGGGGGACTCCAAGAGACCCAGTACTTC,CASSISGGLQETQYF
NA,TRBV19,TRBJ1-2,NA,TGTGCCAGTAGTTCACCAGGAGGGGTAGGGAACTATGGCTACACCTTC,CASSSPGGVGNYGYTF
NA,TRBV18,TRBJ2-7,once,TGTGCCAGCTCACCACGGAGCAGGGAGGACGAGCAGTACTTC,CASSPRSREDEQYF
TRBD2,TRBV7-2,TRBJ2-3,NA,TGTGCCAGCAGCTTGGCCGTCGTAGCGGGCGCTAGCACAGATACGCAGTATTTT,CASSLAVVAGASTDTQYF
NA,TRBV7-2,TRBJ1-1,NA,TGTGCCAGCAGCTTAGGGGTTGTAACTTTCTTT,CASSLGVVTFF
NA,TRBV18,TRBJ2-1,NA,TGTGCCAGCTCCACCCCCAATGAGCAGTTCTTC,CASSTPNEQFF
NA,TRBV9,TRBJ2-3,NA,TGTGCCAGCAGTCCGGACCCGCTAGCTGGTGCAGATACGCAGTATTTT,CASSPDPLAGADTQYF
NA,TRBV14,TRBJ1-3,NA,TGTGCCAGCAGCCGCCTCCGGGACACTACTCTGGAAAACACCATATATTTT,CASSRLRDTTLENTIYF
NA,TRBV19,TRBJ1-2,NA,TGTGCCAGTAGGAGGGAGGGTTTAAGCGGCTACACCTTC,CASRREGLSGYTF
NA,TRBV11-3,TRBJ2-7,NA,TGTGCCAGCAGCCCAGGAATCGACCGGTTAACTGTTTGGGAGCAGTACTTC,CASSPGIDRLTVWEQYF
NA,TRBV5-4,TRBJ1-2,NA,TGTGCCAGCAGCTTGGTGGCAGGCTCCTTGTGGTACACCTTC,CASSLVAGSLWYTF
NA,TRBV27,TRBJ2-1,NA,TGTGCCAGCAGCCCTTGGACTCTCGTCAATGAGCAGTTCTTC,CASSPWTLVNEQFF
TRBD1,TRBV9,TRBJ1-2,NA,TGTGCCAGCAGCGTAGCCAGGGGGCTGGATGGCTACACCTTC,CASSVARGLDGYTF
NA,TRBV7-2,TRBJ1-3,once,TGTGCCAGCAGCCCCGACTCGGGCTCTGGAAACACCATATATTTT,CASSPDSGSGNTIYF
TRBD1,TRBV6-6,TRBJ1-6,few,TGTGCCAGCAGTCAACAGGGGGTTGTTTCACCCCTCCACTTT,CASSQQGVVSPLHF
TRBD1,TRBV11-3,TRBJ2-3,NA,TGTGCCAGCAGCTTAGGGACAGGGTTCACAGATACGCAGTATTTT,CASSLGTGFTDTQYF
NA,TRBV28,TRBJ1-3,NA,TGTGCCAGCAGGGGGGACGGAACGGGAAACACCATATATTTT,CASRGDGTGNTIYF
NA,TRBV23-1,TRBJ2-1,NA,TGCGCCGGGACCGTCCGGTTTTCCTACAATGAGCAGTTCTTC,CAGTVRFSYNEQFF
TRBD1,TRBV5-1,TRBJ1-2,NA,TGCGCCAGCAGCGTGGGGACAGGGACTGGCTACACCTTC,CASSVGTGTGYTF
TRBD1,TRBV18,TRBJ1-2,NA,TGTGCCAGCTCACCACCCGGACAGGGGATCTATGGCTACACCTTC,CASSPPGQGIYGYTF
TRBD2,TRBV13,TRBJ2-7,many,TGTGCCAGCAGCTTAAGCGGGGGAGGCGAGCAGTACTTC,CASSLSGGGEQYF
NA,TRBV28,TRBJ2-7,NA,TGTGCCAGCAGTTTATCGAAAGGGGCTGGGCGACCCGAGCAGTACTTC,CASSLSKGAGRPEQYF
NA,TRBV11-2,TRBJ1-5,NA,TGTGCCAGCAGCTTAGACGGGGGGCGTCAGCCCCAGCATTTT,CASSLDGGRQPQHF
NA,TRBV10-3,TRBJ1-5,NA,TGTGCCATCAGTGCGGGAATACCAAATCAGCCCCAGCATTTT,CAISAGIPNQPQHF
NA,TRBV5-4,TRBJ2-1,NA,TGTGCCAGCAGCTTGGGACGGATCTACAATGAGCAGTTCTTC,CASSLGRIYNEQFF
TRBD1,TRBV2,TRBJ2-7,once,TGTGCCAGCGGTGGACAGGGTTTCGACGAGCAGTACTTC,CASGGQGFDEQYF
NA,TRBV7-2,TRBJ2-4,NA,TGTGCCAGCAGCTTAACCGGAGCCAAAAACATTCAGTACTTC,CASSLTGAKNIQYF
NA,TRBV9,TRBJ2-1,NA,TGTGCCAGCGGCCCGGGTTCATATGAGCAGTTCTTC,CASGPGSYEQFF
TRBD2,TRBV2,TRBJ2-5,NA,TGTGCCAGCAAAGAGGGACTAGCGGGGGGGCCAGAGACCCAGTACTTC,CASKEGLAGGPETQYF
TRBD1,TRBV27,TRBJ2-2,NA,TGTGCCAGCAGGAACGCACAGGGGCGGAACACCGGGGAGCTGTTTTTT,CASRNAQGRNTGELFF
NA,TRBV10-3,TRBJ1-2,NA,TGTGCCATCAGTGGGGACCCTAAACCTCATGGCTACACCTTC,CAISGDPKPHGYTF
NA,TRBV2,TRBJ2-7,few,TGTGCCAGCAGTGTTTTGTCCGAGCAGTACTTC,CASSVLSEQYF
TRBD2,TRBV28,TRBJ2-3,NA,TGTGCCAGCGGGTCCGGGACTAGCGGGGGACGGGATACGCAGTATTTT,CASGSGTSGGRDTQYF
NA,TRBV11-3,TRBJ2-5,NA,TGTGCCAGCAGCCTCCTCAGGGGTCACCAGTACTTC,CASSLLRGHQYF
NA,TRBV7-9,TRBJ2-4,NA,TGTGCCAGCAGCTTAGGGGCAACCGAGGCCAAAAACATTCAGTACTTC,CASSLGATEAKNIQYF
NA,TRBV4-2,TRBJ2-5,NA,TGTGCCAGCAGCCAATACCCTTCAGCGGCTAGCGCCCAAGAGACCCAGTACTTC,CASSQYPSAASAQETQYF
NA,TRBV25-1,TRBJ2-5,NA,TGTGCCAGCGCCCTTAGCGGAGAAGAGACCCAGTACTTC,CASALSGEETQYF
NA,TRBV27,TRBJ1-5,NA,TGTGCCAGCAGTCTAATCGGCCAGGGAGGCCAGCCCCAGCATTTT,CASSLIGQGGQPQHF
NA,TRBV13,TRBJ2-1,NA,TGTGCCAGCAGCTTGGGGGGAATTGAGCAGTTCTTC,CASSLGGIEQFF
TRBD1,TRBV6-1,TRBJ1-5,NA,TGTGCCAGCAGCCAAACAGGGGTTCAGCCCCAGCATTTT,CASSQTGVQPQHF
NA,TRBV21-1,TRBJ1-5,NA,TGTGCCAGCACTGGACAGGGCGGCCAGCCCCAGCATTTT,CASTGQGGQPQHF
NA,TRBV19,TRBJ1-5,NA,TGTGCCAGTACCTCGGGTGGGGGATACTATAGCAATCAGCCCCAGCATTTT,CASTSGGGYYSNQPQHF
NA,TRBV5-1,TRBJ2-2,few,TGCGCCAGCAGCCCCATAGGGACCAACACCGGGGAGCTGTTTTTT,CASSPIGTNTGELFF
TRBD2,TRBV2,TRBJ2-2,NA,TGTGCCAGCAGCCCTAGCGGGACCGGGGAGCTGTTTTTT,CASSPSGTGELFF
NA,TRBV25-1,TRBJ2-5,NA,TGTGCCAGCAGTGAGACAGAACAACAAGAGACCCAGTACTTC,CASSETEQQETQYF
NA,TRBV6-1,TRBJ2-2,NA,TGTGCCAGCAGGTGGGCCCGGGCCGGGGAGCTGTTTTTT,CASRWARAGELFF
NA,TRBV30,TRBJ1-2,NA,TGTGCCTGGACCCCGGGCACCTTAAGGGGCTACACCTTC,CAWTPGTLRGYTF
NA,TRBV19,TRBJ1-2,few,TGTGCCAGCTCCGCGGCGGGGGCTGGAGGCTACACCTTC,CASSAAGAGGYTF
NA,TRBV6-5,TRBJ2-1,NA,TGTGCCAGCTCCAGGGCGGGGAGCTTCGCGAATGAGCAGTTCTTC,CASSRAGSFANEQFF
NA,TRBV9,TRBJ1-2,many,TGTGCCAGCAGCGTCGAAGGGGATTCTAACTATGGCTACACCTTC,CASSVEGDSNYGYTF